The text below deals with one T cell receptor beta chain. This specimen comes from a study of blood T cell repertoires in COVID-19. Turning to the study itself: T cells, B-cell-depleted T cells, or PBMCs supplied cDNA or gDNA.

In germline, CDR1 is MDHEN, CDR2 SYDVKM. The CDR3 covers 15 residues. Trimming took 3 bases from V and 5 from J; bases not matched to a gene: 8. Cohort assignment relied on participant-reported clinical history. In the original analysis: Cell counts per sample came from amplifying reference gene primers. The table came from immunoSEQ multiplex PCR; TCRdb's copy has only in-frame clones and leaves some out. V and J calls and clone size come straight from that table; D and trimming were deduced from the DNA. This table holds approximately 290,000 clones, 80% to 95% found once. This TCR came from a woman aged 30 to 39 who had recovered from COVID-19. This rearrangement joins TRBV28 to TRBJ2-5; 8 nucleotides align to TRBD1. The sample consisted of PBMCs or T cells enriched from blood (not recorded which). Here the CDR3 DNA reads TGTGCCAGCAGTTTGACAGGGGATGTATTGGAGACCCAGTACTTC. The encoded protein is CASSLTGDVLETQYF. Full variable domain (outside the CDR3, taken from reference TRBV28 and TRBJ2-5): DVKVTQSSRYLVKRTGEKVFLECVQDMDHENMFWYRQDPGLGLRLIYFSYDVKMKEKGDIPEGYSVSREKKERFSLILESASTNQTSMYLCASSLTGDVLETQYFGPGTRLLVL.